This T cell receptor beta chain was observed in a study of blood T cells in healthy people across ages. Next came a second PCR, run for about 6 to 11 cycles, which used a sample-barcoded 5' primer along with a J-beta primer mix. In TCRdb, the 5' RACE reads were re-called with MiXCR into one record per CDR3 protein. The table lists about 1.4 million distinct CDR3 sequences, approximately 59% of them singletons. The CDR3 is 16 amino acids. CDR1 is MDHEN, CDR2 SYDVKM, per germline. With 8 bases clipped from V and 1 base from J, the junction kept 11 bases outside the gene matches. This clonotype was seen just once. What it recognizes is unknown. Study-level points and caveats: Higher diversity, along with more naive CD4+ cells, distinguished long-lived donors from aged donors.

The chain uses TRBV28 and TRBJ2-3, with 8 bases that match TRBD1. The sample consisted of blood. This TCR came from a man aged 18 to 29 in good health. The DNA for the CDR3 is TGTGCCAGCCAGAGTCCGGGACAGGTTCGCACAGATACGCAGTATTTT. Translating gives CASQSPGQVRTDTQYF.